This TCR beta chain came from a study of blood T cell repertoires in COVID-19. Across the study: Nucleic acid was either cDNA or gDNA, and it came from T cells, B-cell-depleted T cells, or PBMCs.

In this sample, this clone turned up a few times. Trimming took 5 bases from V and 2 from J; bases not matched to a gene: 9. Germline-derived CDR1 and CDR2 are SEHNR and FQNEAQ (reference sequence). The CDR3 length is 16 residues. The table came from immunoSEQ multiplex PCR; TCRdb's copy has only in-frame clones and leaves some out. Of roughly 110,000 clones listed, 70% to 85% are singletons. The source material was peripheral blood. This rearrangement joins TRBV7-9 to TRBJ1-3; 7 bases agree with TRBD1. The sequence was obtained from a woman aged 55-75 years with acute or convalescent COVID-19. The CDR3 nucleotides read TGTGCCAGCAGCCTACCTACCGGACAGGCTGGAAACACCATATATTTT. Translation: CASSLPTGQAGNTIYF.